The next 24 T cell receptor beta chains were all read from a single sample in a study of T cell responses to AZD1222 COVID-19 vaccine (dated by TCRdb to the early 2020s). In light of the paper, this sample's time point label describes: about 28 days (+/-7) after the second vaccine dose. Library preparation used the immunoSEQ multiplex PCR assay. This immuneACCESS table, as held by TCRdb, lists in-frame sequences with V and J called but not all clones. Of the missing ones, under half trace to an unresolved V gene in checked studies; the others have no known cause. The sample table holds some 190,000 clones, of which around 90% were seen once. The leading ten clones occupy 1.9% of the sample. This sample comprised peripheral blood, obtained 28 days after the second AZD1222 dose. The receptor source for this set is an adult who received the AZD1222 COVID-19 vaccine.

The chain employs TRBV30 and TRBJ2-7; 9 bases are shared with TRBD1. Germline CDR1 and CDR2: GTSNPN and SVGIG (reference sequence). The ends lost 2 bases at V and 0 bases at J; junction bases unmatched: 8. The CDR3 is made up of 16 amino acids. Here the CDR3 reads CAWSKRSGQGSYEQYF. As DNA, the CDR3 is TGTGCCTGGAGTAAACGATCGGGACAGGGCTCCTACGAGCAGTACTTC.

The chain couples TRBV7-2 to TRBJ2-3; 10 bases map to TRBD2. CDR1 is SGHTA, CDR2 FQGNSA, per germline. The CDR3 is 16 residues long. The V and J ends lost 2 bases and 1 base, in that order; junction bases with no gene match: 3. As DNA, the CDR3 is TGTGCCAGCAGCTTACGGCTAGCGGGGGGCACAGATACGCAGTATTTT. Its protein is CASSLRLAGGTDTQYF.

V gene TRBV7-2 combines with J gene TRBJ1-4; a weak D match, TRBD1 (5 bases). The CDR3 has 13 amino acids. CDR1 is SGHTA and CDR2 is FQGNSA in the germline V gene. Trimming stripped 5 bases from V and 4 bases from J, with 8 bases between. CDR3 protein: CASSRGFNEKLFF. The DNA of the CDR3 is TGTGCCAGCAGCCGGGGCTTTAATGAAAAACTGTTTTTT.

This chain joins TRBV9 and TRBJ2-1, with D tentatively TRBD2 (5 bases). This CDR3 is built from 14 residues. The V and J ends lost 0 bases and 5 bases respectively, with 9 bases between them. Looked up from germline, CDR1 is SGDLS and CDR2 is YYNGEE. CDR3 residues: CASSVVPGNNEQFF. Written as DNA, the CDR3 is TGTGCCAGCAGCGTAGTTCCGGGAAACAATGAGCAGTTCTTC.

The CDR3 is CASSLPLAGGHTGELFF. Here the CDR3 DNA reads TGCGCCAGCAGCTTGCCACTAGCGGGAGGTCATACCGGGGAGCTGTTTTTT. This chain uses TRBV5-1 with TRBJ2-2, with 12 positions matching TRBD2. The germline CDR1 and CDR2 sequences are SGHRS and YFSETQ. With 1 base clipped from V and 5 bases from J, the junction kept 6 bases outside the gene matches. This CDR3 has 17 residues. Supplemented by reference TRBV5-1 and TRBJ2-2, the full variable domain reads KAGVTQTPRYLIKTRGQQVTLSCSPISGHRSVSWYQQTPGQGLQFLFEYFSETQRNKGNFPGRFSGRQFSNSRSEMNVSTLELGDSALYLCASSLPLAGGHTGELFFGEGSRLTVL.

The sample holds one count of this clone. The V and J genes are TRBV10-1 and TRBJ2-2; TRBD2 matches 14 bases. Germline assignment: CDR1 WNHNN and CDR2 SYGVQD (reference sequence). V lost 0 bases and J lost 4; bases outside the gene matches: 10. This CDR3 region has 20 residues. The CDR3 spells CASSESGTSGRRPGTGELFF. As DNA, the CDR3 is TGCGCCAGCAGTGAGTCGGGGACTAGCGGGAGACGCCCGGGCACCGGGGAGCTGTTTTTT.

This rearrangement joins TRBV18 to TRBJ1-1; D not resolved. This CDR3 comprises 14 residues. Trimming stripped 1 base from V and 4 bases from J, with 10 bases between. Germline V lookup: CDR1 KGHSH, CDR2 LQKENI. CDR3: CASSPQVRFTEAFF. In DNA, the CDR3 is TGTGCCAGCTCACCACAGGTCAGGTTCACTGAAGCTTTCTTT.

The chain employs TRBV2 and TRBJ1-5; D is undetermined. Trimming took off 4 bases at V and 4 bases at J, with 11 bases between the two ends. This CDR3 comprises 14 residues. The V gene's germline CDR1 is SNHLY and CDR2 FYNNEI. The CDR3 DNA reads TGTGCCAGCAGTGCATCGGGGAAGAATCAGCCCCAGCATTTT. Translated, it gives CASSASGKNQPQHF. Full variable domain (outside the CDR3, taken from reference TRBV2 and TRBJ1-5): EPEVTQTPSHQVTQMGQEVILRCVPISNHLYFYWYRQILGQKVEFLVSFYNNEISEKSEIFDDQFSVERPDGSNFTLKIRSTKLEDSAMYFCASSASGKNQPQHFGDGTRLSIL.

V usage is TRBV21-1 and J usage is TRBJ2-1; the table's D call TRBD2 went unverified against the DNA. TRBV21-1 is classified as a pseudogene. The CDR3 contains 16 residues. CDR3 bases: TGTGCCAGCAGCAGCCGACTAGCGGAACCCTACAATGAGCAGTTCTTC. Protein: CASSSRLAEPYNEQFF.

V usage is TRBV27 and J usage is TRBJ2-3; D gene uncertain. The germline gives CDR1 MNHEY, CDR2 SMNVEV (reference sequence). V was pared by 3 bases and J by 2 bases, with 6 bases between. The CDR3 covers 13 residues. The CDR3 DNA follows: TGTGCCAGCAGTTTTTGGGACACAGATACGCAGTATTTT. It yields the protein CASSFWDTDTQYF.

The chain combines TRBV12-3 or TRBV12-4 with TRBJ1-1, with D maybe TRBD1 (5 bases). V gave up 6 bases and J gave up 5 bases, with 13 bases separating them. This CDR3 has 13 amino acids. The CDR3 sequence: CASRGTLGTEAFF. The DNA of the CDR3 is TGTGCCAGCAGGGGGACGCTGGGGACTGAAGCTTTCTTT.

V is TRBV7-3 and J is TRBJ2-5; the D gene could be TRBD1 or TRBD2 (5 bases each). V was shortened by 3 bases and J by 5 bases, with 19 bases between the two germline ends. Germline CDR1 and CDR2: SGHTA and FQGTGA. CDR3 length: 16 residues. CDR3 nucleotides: TGTGCCAGCAGCTTCTCGGGCGGGCCCGAGGGGGAGACCCAGTACTTC. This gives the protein CASSFSGGPEGETQYF.

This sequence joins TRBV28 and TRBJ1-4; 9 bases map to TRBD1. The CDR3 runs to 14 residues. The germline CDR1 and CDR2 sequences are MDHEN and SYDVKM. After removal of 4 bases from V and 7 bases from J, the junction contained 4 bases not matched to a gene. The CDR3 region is CASSSDRGGEKLFF. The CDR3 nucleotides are TGTGCCAGCAGTTCGGACAGGGGTGGTGAAAAACTGTTTTTT.

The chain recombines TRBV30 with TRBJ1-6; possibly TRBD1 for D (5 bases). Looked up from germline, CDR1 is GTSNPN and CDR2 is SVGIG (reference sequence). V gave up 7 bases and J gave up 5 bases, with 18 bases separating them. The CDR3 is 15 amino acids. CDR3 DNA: TGTGCCTATTCCAGACCCGGGACGAATAATTCACCCCTCCACTTT. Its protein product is CAYSRPGTNNSPLHF.

The CDR3 loop is CASNPNGAGEKLFF. The CDR3 nucleotides are TGTGCCAGTAACCCCAATGGGGCCGGAGAAAAACTGTTTTTT. The V and J genes are TRBV19 and TRBJ1-4, with D maybe TRBD1 (5 bases). Germline-derived CDR1 and CDR2 are LNHDA and SQIVND (reference sequence). The CDR3 spans 14 residues. The V end lost 7 bases, the J end lost 8 bases, and 17 bases lay between the germline ends.

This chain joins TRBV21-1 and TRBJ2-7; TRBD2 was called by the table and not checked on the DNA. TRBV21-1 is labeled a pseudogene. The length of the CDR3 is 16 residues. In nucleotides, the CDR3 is TGTGCCAGCAGCAATATCCTAGGCAGGGAGGCCTACGAGCAGTACTTC. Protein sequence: CASSNILGREAYEQYF.

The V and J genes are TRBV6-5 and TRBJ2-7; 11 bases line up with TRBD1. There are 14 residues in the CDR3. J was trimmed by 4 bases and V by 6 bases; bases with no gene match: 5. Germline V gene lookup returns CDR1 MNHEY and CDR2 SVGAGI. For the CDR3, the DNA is TGTGCCAGCAGAAGGACAGGGGGCTTATACGAGCAGTACTTC. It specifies CASRRTGGLYEQYF.

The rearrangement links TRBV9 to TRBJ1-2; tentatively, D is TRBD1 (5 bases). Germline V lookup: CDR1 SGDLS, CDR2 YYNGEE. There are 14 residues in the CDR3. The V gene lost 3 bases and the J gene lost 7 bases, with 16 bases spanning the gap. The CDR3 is CASSGAGGAAGYTF. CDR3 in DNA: TGTGCCAGCAGCGGGGCAGGAGGGGCGGCTGGCTACACCTTC.

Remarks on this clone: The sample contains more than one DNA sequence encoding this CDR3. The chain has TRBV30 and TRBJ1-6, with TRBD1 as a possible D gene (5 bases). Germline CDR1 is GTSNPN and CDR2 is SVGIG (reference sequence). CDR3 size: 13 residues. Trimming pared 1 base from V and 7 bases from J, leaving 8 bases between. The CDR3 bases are TGTGCCTGGAGTGGGGGGGGGAATTCACCCCTCCACTTT. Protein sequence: CAWSGGGNSPLHF.

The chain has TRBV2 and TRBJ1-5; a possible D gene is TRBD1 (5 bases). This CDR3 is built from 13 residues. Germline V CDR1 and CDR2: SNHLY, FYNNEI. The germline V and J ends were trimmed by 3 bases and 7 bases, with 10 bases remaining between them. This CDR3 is CASSEGELQPQHF. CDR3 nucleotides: TGTGCCAGCAGTGAGGGGGAATTGCAGCCCCAGCATTTT.

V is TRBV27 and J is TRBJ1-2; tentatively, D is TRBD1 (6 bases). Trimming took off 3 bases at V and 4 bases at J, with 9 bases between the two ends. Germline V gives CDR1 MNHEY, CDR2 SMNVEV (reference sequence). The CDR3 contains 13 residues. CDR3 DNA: TGTGCCAGCAGTTTCGGGACAAGCTATGGCTACACCTTC. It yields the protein CASSFGTSYGYTF.

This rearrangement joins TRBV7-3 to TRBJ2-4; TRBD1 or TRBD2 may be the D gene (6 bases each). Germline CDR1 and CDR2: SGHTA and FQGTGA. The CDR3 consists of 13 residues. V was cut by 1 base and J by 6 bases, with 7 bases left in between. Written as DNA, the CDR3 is TGTGCCAGCAGCTTAAAGGGGGGAAACATTCAGTACTTC. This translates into CASSLKGGNIQYF.

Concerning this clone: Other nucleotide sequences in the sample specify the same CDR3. The CDR3 loop is CASSPPGSSYEQYF. The CDR3 DNA follows: TGTGCCAGCTCACCCCCGGGGTCCTCCTACGAGCAGTACTTC. The chain joins TRBV18 to TRBJ2-7, with D perhaps TRBD2 (5 bases). V shed 3 bases and J shed 0 bases, with 9 bases lying between them. The germline gives CDR1 KGHSH, CDR2 LQKENI. This CDR3 contains 14 residues.

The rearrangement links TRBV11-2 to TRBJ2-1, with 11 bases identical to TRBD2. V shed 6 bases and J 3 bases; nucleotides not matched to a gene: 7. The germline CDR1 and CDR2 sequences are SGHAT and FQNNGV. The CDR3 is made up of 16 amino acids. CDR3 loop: CASSPLAGAVYNEQFF. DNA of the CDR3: TGTGCCAGCAGTCCACTAGCGGGAGCGGTCTACAATGAGCAGTTCTTC.